Listed below are T cell receptor beta chains from one sample, sequenced in a study of blood T cells in healthy people across ages. TCRdb ran MiXCR on the 5' RACE reads and lists one entry per CDR3 protein. The sample contains 850,000 to 950,000 distinct CDR3 sequences, around 30% of which appear only once. Sequencing used blood. These TCRs come from a woman of 80 years or more in good health. Each CDR3 is given with its conserved first and last residue. The order of the fields is clone size, J gene, D gene, V gene, CDR3 DNA, CDR3 protein. The D gene is left open where the match is weak. Clone size is stated in some rows and not others, as once, few, many or a class when expanded.

>-|TRBJ2-2|-|TRBV7-2
TGTGCCAGCAACAAAAGGGCGGGGTCCGGGGAGCTGTTTTTT
CASNKRAGSGELFF
>-|TRBJ1-5|-|TRBV20-1
TGCAGTGCTAGAGCCGGGGGCAATCAGCCCCAGCATTTT
CSARAGGNQPQHF
>many|TRBJ2-1|TRBD2|TRBV5-1
TGCGCCAGCAGCTTGCTAGCGGGGGGGCAAGGTGAGCAGTTCTTC
CASSLLAGGQGEQFF
>-|TRBJ1-5|TRBD1|TRBV30
TGTGCCTGGTCCACCGGGACAGGGGGTAATCAGCCCCAGCATTTT
CAWSTGTGGNQPQHF
>many|TRBJ2-3|TRBD1|TRBV7-2
TGTGCCAGCAGCATCTCCGGGACAGGGGTAGTAGATACGCAGTATTTT
CASSISGTGVVDTQYF
>-|TRBJ2-7|-|TRBV5-1
TGCGCCAGCAGCGATCAACTGGGACTGGAAGCCTACGAGCAGTACTTC
CASSDQLGLEAYEQYF
>few|TRBJ2-1|TRBD1|TRBV20-1
TGCAGTCTTCTCCGGGACAGAAACAATGAGCAGTTCTTC
CSLLRDRNNEQFF
>many|TRBJ2-5|-|TRBV20-1
TGCAGTGCACCCGGGAGCAAAGAGACCCAGTACTTC
CSAPGSKETQYF
>many|TRBJ1-4|TRBD1|TRBV5-1
TGCGCCAGCAGCCAGGGACAGGTCAATGAAAAACTGTTTTTT
CASSQGQVNEKLFF
>many|TRBJ1-2|-|TRBV12-3/TRBV12-4
TGTGCCAGCAGTTTTTTTGGCAGGGGCGTTTCTAACTATGGCTACACCTTC
CASSFFGRGVSNYGYTF
>once|TRBJ1-2|-|TRBV12-3/TRBV12-4
TGTGCCAGCAGTCCAGGGGACGGTGTGGGCTATGGCTACACCTTC
CASSPGDGVGYGYTF
>many|TRBJ2-7|-|TRBV5-1
TGCGCCAGCAGCTCACAGGGTTCCCCCTACGAGCAGTACTTC
CASSSQGSPYEQYF
>many|TRBJ2-1|-|TRBV20-1
TGCAGAGGGGCCAGGGGACACGACAATGAGCAGTTCTTC
CRGARGHDNEQFF
>-|TRBJ1-5|-|TRBV2
TGTGCCAGCAGTGCTTGGGATAGCAATCAGCCCCAGCATTTT
CASSAWDSNQPQHF
>-|TRBJ2-6|-|TRBV29-1
TGCAGCGTGATACGACCGACAGACTCTGGGGCCAACGTCCTGACTTTC
CSVIRPTDSGANVLTF
>many|TRBJ2-3|TRBD1|TRBV29-1
TGCAGCGTTGCCCCAGGGGGCATGTGGACAGATACGCAGTATTTT
CSVAPGGMWTDTQYF
>many|TRBJ2-3|-|TRBV20-1
TGCAGTGCCTTCTCCGATACGCAGTATTTT
CSAFSDTQYF